These 6 T cell receptor beta chains were all obtained from the same sample, sequenced in a study of T cells in Graves' hyperthyroidism and ophthalmopathy. TCR beta CDR3 regions were amplified from RNA transcripts. The HTBI primer set drove a first-round RT-PCR of the TCR CDR3. TCRdb called the multiplex PCR reads again in MiXCR, with one record for every CDR3 protein. Among under 350,000 distinct CDR3 sequences listed, 18% were seen once. Sequencing input: blood. The receptors shown here come from a woman between 45 and 65 years old with Graves' hyperthyroidism.

The chain links TRBV18 to TRBJ1-1, with 9 bases that match TRBD1. V lost 7 bases and J lost 1; bases outside the gene matches: 10. This CDR3 spans 16 amino acids. The V gene's germline CDR1 is KGHSH and CDR2 LQKENI. CDR3 sequence (DNA): TGTGCCAGCTTTCCACAGGGGGCAGGGAGGAACACTGAAGCTTTCTTT. Translating it yields CASFPQGAGRNTEAFF.

This clonotype was recorded many times. The chain joins TRBV20-1 to TRBJ2-1, with a tentative D call TRBD2 (6 bases). CDR1 is DFQATT and CDR2 is SNEGSKA in the germline V gene (reference sequence). The CDR3 is 14 amino acids. V was pared by 6 bases and J by 5 bases, with 17 bases between. The chain's CDR3 is CSAPRGSVDNEQFF. DNA for the CDR3: TGCAGTGCCCCTCGGGGGTCAGTCGACAATGAGCAGTTCTTC.

This clonotype was counted ten times or more. J is TRBJ1-4 and V is TRBV5-1; 9 nucleotides agree with TRBD1. The CDR3 is made up of 15 amino acids. V lost 2 bases and J lost 7; bases outside the gene matches: 6. Per the germline V gene, CDR1 is SGHRS and CDR2 is YFSETQ. The CDR3 reads CASSFRRQGGEKLFF. The CDR3 DNA is TGCGCCAGCAGCTTCAGGCGACAGGGGGGTGAAAAACTGTTTTTT.

This clonotype turned up a few times. V is TRBV20-1 and J is TRBJ2-3; weak D call: TRBD2 (7 bases). With 2 bases removed from V and 5 bases from J, the gap between germline ends came to 14 bases. The CDR3 loop spans 14 amino acids. Germline CDR1 reads DFQATT; CDR2 reads SNEGSKA (reference sequence). Here the CDR3 reads CSARRGGWGDTQYF. The CDR3 bases are TGCAGTGCTAGAAGGGGGGGGTGGGGAGATACGCAGTATTTT.

J is TRBJ2-3 and V is TRBV19; no reliable D call. The CDR3 covers 12 residues. CDR1 is LNHDA, CDR2 SQIVND, per germline (reference sequence). V was cut by 3 bases and J by 9 bases, with 10 bases left in between. In nucleotides, the CDR3 is TGTGCCAGTAGTATTGTGGGATGCACGCAGTATTTT. This encodes CASSIVGCTQYF. The whole variable domain, filled in from reference TRBV19 and TRBJ2-3, reads DGGITQSPKYLFRKEGQNVTLSCEQNLNHDAMYWYRQDPGQGLRLIYYSQIVNDFQKGDIAEGYSVSREKKESFPLTVTSAQKNPTAFYLCASSIVGCTQYFGPGTRLTVL.

This clonotype was counted a few times. This may arise from a read error, as a much more abundant clone is one base away. This chain uses TRBV6-1 with TRBJ1-1; TRBD1 aligns across 8 bases. CDR3 length: 13 amino acids. Germline V gene data show CDR1 as MNHNS and CDR2 as SASEGT. The CDR3: CASMTGATTETFF. The CDR3 DNA reads as TGTGCCAGCATGACAGGGGCAACGACTGAAACTTTCTTT.